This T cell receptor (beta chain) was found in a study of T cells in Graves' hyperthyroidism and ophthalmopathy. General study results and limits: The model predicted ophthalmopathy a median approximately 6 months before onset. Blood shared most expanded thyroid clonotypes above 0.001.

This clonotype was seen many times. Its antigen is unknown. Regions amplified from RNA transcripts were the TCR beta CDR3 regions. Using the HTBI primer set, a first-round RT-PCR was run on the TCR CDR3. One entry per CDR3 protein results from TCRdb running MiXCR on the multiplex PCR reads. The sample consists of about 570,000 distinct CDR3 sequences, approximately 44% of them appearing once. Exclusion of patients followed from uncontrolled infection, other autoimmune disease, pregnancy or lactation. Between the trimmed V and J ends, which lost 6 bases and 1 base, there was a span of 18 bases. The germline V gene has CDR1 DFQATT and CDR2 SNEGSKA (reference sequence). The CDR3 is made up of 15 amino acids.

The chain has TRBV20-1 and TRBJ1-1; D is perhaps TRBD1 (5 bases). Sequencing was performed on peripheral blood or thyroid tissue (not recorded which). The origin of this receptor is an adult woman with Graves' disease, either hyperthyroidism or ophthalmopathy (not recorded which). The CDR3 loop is CSAPSTRDGNTEAFF. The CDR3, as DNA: TGCAGTGCGCCCTCCACCCGGGACGGGAACACTGAAGCTTTCTTT.